The present T cell receptor (beta chain) was sequenced within a study of OX40 agonist ivuxolimab in advanced cancers. On the study more broadly: Every patient in dose escalation had hepatocellular carcinoma, melanoma, renal cell or head and neck cancer. Patients with prior anti-PD-1, anti-PD-L1 or anti-CTLA-4 therapy were eligible; approximately 40% had some.

The CDR3 covers 15 residues. Germline CDR1 is SGHTA and CDR2 is FQGTGA. V shed 5 bases and J shed 7 bases, with 21 bases lying between them. The study, taken as a whole, reports: On average, a greater number of expanded clones characterised CD8+ T cells relative to CD4+. Blood T cells, both CD4+ and CD8+, expanded clonally by week 6 at 0.1 to 3.0 mg/kg.

Points on this clone: The antigen is unknown.

Generated by immunoSEQ multiplex PCR, the TCRdb table keeps only in-frame clones and is missing some. The repertoire includes around 100,000 clones, about 83% of them detected once, and around 1.5% sits in the top ten. This chain connects TRBV7-3 to TRBJ2-7, with D possibly being TRBD1 or TRBD2 (5 bases each). This clonotype was sampled from an adult with an advanced solid tumor such as melanoma, head and neck, liver or kidney cancer. The sequencing here drew on CD4+ or CD8+ T cells sorted from blood, taken in a trial of the OX40 agonist ivuxolimab. The CDR3 nucleotides are TGTGCCAGCAGCGTCGCCGGGACCTACCTCGAGGAGCAGTACTTC. Encoded protein: CASSVAGTYLEEQYF.